These T cell receptor beta chains were read from a single sample in a study of T cells after yellow fever vaccination. TCRdb reprocessed the 5' RACE reads via MiXCR and lists one record per CDR3 protein. The table records 450,000 to 600,000 distinct CDR3 sequences, approximately 16% of them present only once. The specimen was PBMCs, collected more than 4 days after the first yellow fever vaccination. Receptors were obtained from a man younger than 35 who received the YFV17D yellow fever vaccine. Both conserved end residues are part of each CDR3. A D gene is named only where the DNA matches it firmly. Not every row has a clone size; where given, it reads once, few, many or a size class.

V	D	size	J	DNA	CDR3
TRBV19	TRBD2	few	TRBJ2-1	TGTGCCAGTAGAAGGCGGACTAGCGGCTACAATGAGCAGTTCTTC	CASRRRTSGYNEQFF
TRBV5-6	-	few	TRBJ1-2	TGTGCCAGCAGGAAAGGTTCGGAAGTTAGCTACACCTTC	CASRKGSEVSYTF
TRBV5-1	-	few	TRBJ2-3	TGCGCCAGCAGCATCCGCCGTGAGGACTGGAACACAGATACGCAGTATTTT	CASSIRREDWNTDTQYF
TRBV5-6	-	many	TRBJ1-2	TGTGCCAGCAGTTTAGGGACGGGCAACTATGGCTACACCTTC	CASSLGTGNYGYTF
TRBV5-4	-	few	TRBJ2-6	TGTGCCAGCAGCTTCGACAGCATTTTCAACTCTGGGGCCAACGTCCTGACTTTC	CASSFDSIFNSGANVLTF
TRBV9	-	-	TRBJ1-2	TGTGCCAGCAGCGTAGGGGGAGGGTTTGATGGCTACACCTTC	CASSVGGGFDGYTF
TRBV20-1	TRBD2	-	TRBJ2-5	TGCAGTGCCTTGAACCCGGGACTAGCGCAAGAGACCCAGTACTTC	CSALNPGLAQETQYF
TRBV20-1	TRBD2	few	TRBJ2-3	TGCAGTGCTAGAGGACTAGCGGGGGCGAGAGATACGCAGTATTTT	CSARGLAGARDTQYF
TRBV5-1	TRBD1	-	TRBJ1-5	TGCGCCAACAAGGACAGGGGAGGTTGCAATCAGCCCCAGCATTTT	CANKDRGGCNQPQHF
TRBV20-1	-	-	TRBJ2-7	TGCAGTGCTAGAGGAGGCGCAGGTGGCACCGAGCAGTACTTC	CSARGGAGGTEQYF